A single sample gave rise to the 6 T cell receptor beta chains below, sequenced in a study of blood T cell repertoires in COVID-19. TCRdb keeps only in-frame clones here, not all; method: immunoSEQ multiplex PCR. The sample has 300,000 or so clones; around 86% are singletons. Sequenced sample: peripheral blood. These TCRs come from a woman aged 40 to 55 who had recovered from COVID-19.

The CDR3 DNA follows: TGTGCCAGCAGTGAAGACCTTTTCTACGCCGGGGAGCTGTTTTTT. As protein: CASSEDLFYAGELFF. This chain links TRBV2 with TRBJ2-2; no clear D gene. Germline CDR1 SNHLY, CDR2 FYNNEI. The CDR3 has 15 amino acids. Trimming took off 1 base at V and 6 bases at J, with 12 bases between the two ends.

J is TRBJ2-2 and V is TRBV5-1; tentatively, D is TRBD1 (6 bases). This CDR3 contains 16 residues. Trimming removed 0 bases at V and 2 bases at J, with 11 bases between. CDR1 SGHRS and CDR2 YFSETQ come from the germline V gene. The CDR3: CASSLAQGTNTGELFF. The CDR3 DNA reads TGCGCCAGCAGCTTGGCCCAGGGGACCAACACCGGGGAGCTGTTTTTT.

The chain combines TRBV6-5 with TRBJ1-1; 11 bases are shared with TRBD1. The CDR3 spans 15 residues. The V and J ends lost 6 bases and 4 bases, in that order; junction bases with no gene match: 7. Germline loops: CDR1 MNHEY, CDR2 SVGAGI. The CDR3 nucleotides read TGTGCCAGCAGCAAGACCGGGACAGGGGGCACTGAAGCTTTCTTT. Protein sequence: CASSKTGTGGTEAFF.

The V and J genes are TRBV27 and TRBJ1-4; D is unresolved. Germline lookup yields CDR1 MNHEY and CDR2 SMNVEV (reference sequence). The V and J ends lost 5 bases and 5 bases respectively, with 12 bases between them. The CDR3 contains 14 residues. The CDR3 region has the DNA TGTGCCAGCAGTCCTCGTCACACCAATGAAAAACTGTTTTTT. Its translation is CASSPRHTNEKLFF.

Written as DNA, the CDR3 is TGTGCCAGCAGCCCCACAGGCTTGAACACTGAAGCTTTCTTT. Protein sequence: CASSPTGLNTEAFF. The chain joins TRBV11-2 to TRBJ1-1; perhaps TRBD1 as D (5 bases). The CDR3 totals 14 residues. V was cut by 5 bases and J by 0 bases, with 10 bases left in between. The germline CDR1 and CDR2 sequences are SGHAT and FQNNGV.

The chain couples TRBV6-2 or TRBV6-3 to TRBJ1-3, with 7 nucleotides matching TRBD1. CDR1 and CDR2 from the germline V gene are MNHEY and SVGEGT. V was clipped by 2 bases and J by 0 bases; unmatched bases: 10. This CDR3 is 18 amino acids long. CDR3 bases: TGTGCCAGCAGTTACCAACTCTACAGGGGCAGCTCTGGAAACACCATATATTTT. This gives the protein CASSYQLYRGSSGNTIYF.